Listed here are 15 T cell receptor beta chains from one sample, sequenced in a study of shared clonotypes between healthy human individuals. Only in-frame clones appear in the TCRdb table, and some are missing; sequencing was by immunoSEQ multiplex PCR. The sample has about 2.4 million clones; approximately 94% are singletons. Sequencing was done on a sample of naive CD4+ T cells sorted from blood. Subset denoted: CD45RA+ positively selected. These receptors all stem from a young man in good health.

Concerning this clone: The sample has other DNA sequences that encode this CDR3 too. The CDR3 DNA reads as TGTGCCAGCAGCTTAGACAGGCCCAATGAGCAGTTCTTC. Translated: CASSLDRPNEQFF. This chain joins TRBV11-2 and TRBJ2-1; D call uncertain. The V end lost 0 bases, the J end lost 6 bases, and 6 bases lay between the germline ends. The CDR3 consists of 13 residues. Per the germline V gene, CDR1 is SGHAT and CDR2 is FQNNGV.

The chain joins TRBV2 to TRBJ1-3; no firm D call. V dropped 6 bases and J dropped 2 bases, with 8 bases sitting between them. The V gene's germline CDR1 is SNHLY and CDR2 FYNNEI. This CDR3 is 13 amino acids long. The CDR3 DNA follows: TGTGCCAGCAGGGTGGAGGCTGGAAACACCATATATTTT. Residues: CASRVEAGNTIYF. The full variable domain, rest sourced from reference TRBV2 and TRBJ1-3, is EPEVTQTPSHQVTQMGQEVILRCVPISNHLYFYWYRQILGQKVEFLVSFYNNEISEKSEIFDDQFSVERPDGSNFTLKIRSTKLEDSAMYFCASRVEAGNTIYFGEGSWLTVV.

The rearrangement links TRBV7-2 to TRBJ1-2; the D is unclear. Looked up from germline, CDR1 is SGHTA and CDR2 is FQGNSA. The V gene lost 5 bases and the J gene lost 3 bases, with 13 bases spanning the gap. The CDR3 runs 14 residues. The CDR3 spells CASSHGRGDYGYTF. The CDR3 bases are TGTGCCAGCAGCCATGGGCGGGGAGACTATGGCTACACCTTC.

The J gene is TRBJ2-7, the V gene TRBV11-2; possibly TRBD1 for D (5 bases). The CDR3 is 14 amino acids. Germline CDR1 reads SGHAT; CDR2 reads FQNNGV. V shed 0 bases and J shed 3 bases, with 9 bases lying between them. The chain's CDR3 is CASSLDPGIYEQYF. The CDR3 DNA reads TGTGCCAGCAGCTTAGATCCAGGGATCTACGAGCAGTACTTC.

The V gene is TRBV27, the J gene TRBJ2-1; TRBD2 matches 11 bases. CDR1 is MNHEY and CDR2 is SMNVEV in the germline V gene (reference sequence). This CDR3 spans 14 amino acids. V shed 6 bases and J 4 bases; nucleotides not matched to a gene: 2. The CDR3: CASRLAGAYNEQFF. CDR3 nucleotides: TGTGCCAGCAGACTAGCGGGAGCTTACAATGAGCAGTTCTTC.

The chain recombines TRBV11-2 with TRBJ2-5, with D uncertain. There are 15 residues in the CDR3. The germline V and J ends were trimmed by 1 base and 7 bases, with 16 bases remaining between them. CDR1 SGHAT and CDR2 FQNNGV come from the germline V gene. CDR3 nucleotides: TGTGCCAGCAGCTTAGGGTCCCTCCCAAGATCGACCCAGTACTTC. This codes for CASSLGSLPRSTQYF.

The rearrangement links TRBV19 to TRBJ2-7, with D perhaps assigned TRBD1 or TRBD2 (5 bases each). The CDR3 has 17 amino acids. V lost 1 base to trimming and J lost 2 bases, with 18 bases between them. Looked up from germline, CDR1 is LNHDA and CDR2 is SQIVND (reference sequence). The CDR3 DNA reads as TGTGCCAGTAGTATAGCCCTCGGGACCCTTCAACCCTACGAGCAGTACTTC. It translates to CASSIALGTLQPYEQYF.

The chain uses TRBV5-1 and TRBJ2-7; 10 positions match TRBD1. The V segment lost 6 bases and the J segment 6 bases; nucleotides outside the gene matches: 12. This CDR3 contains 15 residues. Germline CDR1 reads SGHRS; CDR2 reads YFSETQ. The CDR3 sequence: CASTPEGTGVGEQYF. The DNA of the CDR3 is TGCGCCAGCACCCCGGAGGGGACAGGGGTTGGCGAGCAGTACTTC.

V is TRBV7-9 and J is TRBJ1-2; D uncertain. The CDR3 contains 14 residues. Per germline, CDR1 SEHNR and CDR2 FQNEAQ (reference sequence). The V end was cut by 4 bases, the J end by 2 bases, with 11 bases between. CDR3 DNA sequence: TGTGCCAGCAGCTCCCCAGGAGCCAACTATGGCTACACCTTC. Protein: CASSSPGANYGYTF.

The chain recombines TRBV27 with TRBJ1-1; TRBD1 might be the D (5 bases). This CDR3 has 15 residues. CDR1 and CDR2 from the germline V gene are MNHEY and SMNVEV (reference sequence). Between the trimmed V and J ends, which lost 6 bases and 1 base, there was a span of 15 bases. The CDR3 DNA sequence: TGTGCCAGCAGCCCCCGGGGCCCGTCGAACACTGAAGCTTTCTTT. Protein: CASSPRGPSNTEAFF.

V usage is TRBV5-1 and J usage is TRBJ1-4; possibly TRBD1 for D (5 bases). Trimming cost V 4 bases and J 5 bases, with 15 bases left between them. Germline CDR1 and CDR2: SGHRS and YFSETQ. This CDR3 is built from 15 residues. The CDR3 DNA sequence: TGCGCCAGCAGCGGATGGGCCGGGGGAAATGAAAAACTGTTTTTT. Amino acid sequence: CASSGWAGGNEKLFF.

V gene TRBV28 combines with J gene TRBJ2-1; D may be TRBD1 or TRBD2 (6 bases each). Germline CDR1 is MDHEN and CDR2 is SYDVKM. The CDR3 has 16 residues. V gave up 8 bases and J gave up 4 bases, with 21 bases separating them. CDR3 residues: CASSRTGAITYNEQFF. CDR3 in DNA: TGTGCCAGCTCCCGCACGGGGGCCATTACATACAATGAGCAGTTCTTC. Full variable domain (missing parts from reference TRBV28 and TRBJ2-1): DVKVTQSSRYLVKRTGEKVFLECVQDMDHENMFWYRQDPGLGLRLIYFSYDVKMKEKGDIPEGYSVSREKKERFSLILESASTNQTSMYLCASSRTGAITYNEQFFGPGTRLTVL.

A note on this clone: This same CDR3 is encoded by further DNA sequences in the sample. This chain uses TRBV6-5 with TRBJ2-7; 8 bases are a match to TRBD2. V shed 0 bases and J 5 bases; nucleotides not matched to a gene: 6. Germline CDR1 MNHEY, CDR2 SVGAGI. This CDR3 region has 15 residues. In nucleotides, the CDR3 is TGTGCCAGCAGTTACTCGTCGGGGGGGCTCGACGAGCAGTACTTC. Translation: CASSYSSGGLDEQYF.

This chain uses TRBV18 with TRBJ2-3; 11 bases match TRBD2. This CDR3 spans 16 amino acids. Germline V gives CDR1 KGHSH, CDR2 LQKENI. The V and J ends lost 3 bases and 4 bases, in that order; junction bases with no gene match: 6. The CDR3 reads CASSPQTSGNSDTQYF. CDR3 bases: TGTGCCAGCTCACCCCAGACTAGCGGGAACTCAGATACGCAGTATTTT.

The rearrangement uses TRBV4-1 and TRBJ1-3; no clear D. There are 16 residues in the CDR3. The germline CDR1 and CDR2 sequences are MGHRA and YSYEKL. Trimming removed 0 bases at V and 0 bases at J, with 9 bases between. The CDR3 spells CASSQDQPDSGNTIYF. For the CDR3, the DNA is TGCGCCAGCAGCCAAGATCAGCCAGACTCTGGAAACACCATATATTTT.